Included here is one T cell receptor beta chain sequence, with context. The data were obtained in a study of blood T cell repertoires in COVID-19. CDR1 SGHAT and CDR2 FQNNGV come from the germline V gene. CDR3 length: 12 residues. Trimming removed 3 bases from V and 2 bases from J, with 4 bases in between. Repertoires were generated with immunoSEQ multiplex PCR, while TCRdb's copy carries only in-frame clones and drops some. The sample lists around 150,000 clones; about nine tenths were seen once. Sequencing was done on a sample of peripheral blood. This chain joins TRBV11-2 and TRBJ1-1; D gene unclear. The receptor comes from a woman aged 55-69 years with active or convalescent COVID-19. The CDR3 region has the DNA TGTGCCAGCAGCTTCTATAACACTGAAGCTTTCTTT. The encoded protein is CASSFYNTEAFF.